The clone carrying this TCR beta chain occurred a few times. The CDR3 loop spans 17 amino acids. CDR1 and CDR2 from the germline V gene are SGHAT and FQNNGV. V trimming: 1 base; J trimming: 5 bases; junction bases outside the gene matches: 11. TCRdb fed the RT-PCR reads into MiXCR, producing one record per CDR3 protein. Of hundreds of thousands of distinct CDR3 sequences in the sample, 11% to 15% were seen once. This sequence was found in a female donor in good health, serving as a healthy control. Sequenced: memory CD4+ T cells from blood. The chain recombines TRBV11-2 with TRBJ2-5, with 9 bases matching TRBD2. For the CDR3, the DNA is TGTGCCAGCAGCTTAGTATTTTCTAGCGGGGTCAGGGAGACCCAGTACTTC. Its translation: CASSLVFSSGVRETQYF. Full variable domain (rest looked up from reference TRBV11-2 and TRBJ2-5): EAGVAQSPRYKIIEKRQSVAFWCNPISGHATLYWYQQILGQGPKLLIQFQNNGVVDDSQLPKDRFSAERLKGVDSTLKIQPAKLEDSAVYLCASSLVFSSGVRETQYFGPGTRLLVL.